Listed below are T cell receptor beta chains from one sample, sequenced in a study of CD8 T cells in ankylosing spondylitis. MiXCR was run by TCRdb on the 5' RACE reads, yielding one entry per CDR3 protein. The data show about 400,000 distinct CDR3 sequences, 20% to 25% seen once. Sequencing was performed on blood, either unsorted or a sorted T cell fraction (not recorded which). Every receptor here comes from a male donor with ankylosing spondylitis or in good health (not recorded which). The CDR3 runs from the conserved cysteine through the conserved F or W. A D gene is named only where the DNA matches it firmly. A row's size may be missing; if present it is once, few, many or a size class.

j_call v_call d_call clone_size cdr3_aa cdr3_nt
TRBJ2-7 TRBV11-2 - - CASSPWDPISEQYF TGTGCCAGCAGCCCCTGGGACCCGATAAGCGAGCAGTACTTC
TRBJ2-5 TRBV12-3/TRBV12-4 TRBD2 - CASWTSGIQETQYF TGTGCCAGCTGGACTAGCGGGATCCAAGAGACCCAGTACTTC
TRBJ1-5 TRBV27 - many CASSWGVGQPQHF TGTGCCAGCAGTTGGGGGGTGGGCCAGCCCCAGCATTTT
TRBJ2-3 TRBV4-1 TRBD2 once CASSPSMLAGGADTQYF TGCGCCAGCAGCCCCTCTATGTTAGCGGGGGGAGCAGATACGCAGTATTTT
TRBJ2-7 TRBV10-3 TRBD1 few CAISDGTVSSYEQYF TGTGCCATCAGTGACGGGACAGTGAGTTCCTACGAGCAGTACTTC
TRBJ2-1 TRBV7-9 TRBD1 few CASSQTGINEQFF TGTGCCAGCAGCCAGACAGGGATCAATGAGCAGTTCTTC
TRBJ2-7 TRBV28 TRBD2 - CASNQALAGKEQYF TGTGCCAGCAACCAGGCACTAGCGGGGAAGGAGCAGTACTTC
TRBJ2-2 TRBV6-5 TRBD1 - CASSYGDRHTGELFF TGTGCCAGCAGTTACGGGGACAGACACACCGGGGAGCTGTTTTTT
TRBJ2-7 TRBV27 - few CASSLSRGRSYEQYF TGTGCCAGCAGTTTATCAAGGGGTCGCTCCTACGAGCAGTACTTC
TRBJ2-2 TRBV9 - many CASAGTGELFF TGTGCCAGCGCGGGGACCGGGGAGCTGTTTTTT
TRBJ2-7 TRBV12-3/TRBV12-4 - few CASSLGDSAYEQYF TGTGCCAGCAGTTTGGGGGACTCCGCATACGAGCAGTACTTC
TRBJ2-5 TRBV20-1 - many CSARQTEGGGTQYF TGCAGTGCTCGTCAGACCGAGGGCGGTGGGACCCAGTACTTC
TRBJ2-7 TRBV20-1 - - CSARDIPYEQYF TGCAGTGCAAGGGACATACCTTACGAGCAGTACTTC
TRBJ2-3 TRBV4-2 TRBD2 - CASSQTTSGESTDTQYF TGTGCCAGCAGCCAAACAACTAGCGGGGAGAGCACAGATACGCAGTATTTT
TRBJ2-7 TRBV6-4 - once CASRFSFYEQYF TGTGCCAGCAGGTTCAGCTTCTACGAGCAGTACTTC
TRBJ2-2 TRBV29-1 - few CSVDGIPNTGELFF TGCAGCGTTGACGGGATTCCTAACACCGGGGAGCTGTTTTTT
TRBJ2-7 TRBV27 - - CASSSSPAYEQYF TGTGCCAGCAGTTCTTCTCCAGCCTACGAGCAGTACTTC
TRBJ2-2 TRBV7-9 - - CASSLGDYTGELFF TGTGCCAGCAGCTTAGGGGATTACACCGGGGAGCTGTTTTTT
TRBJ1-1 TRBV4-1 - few CASSQDLSNTEAFF TGCGCCAGCAGCCAAGATCTGTCCAACACTGAAGCTTTCTTT
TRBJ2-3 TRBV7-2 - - CASSLYLDTQYF TGTGCCAGCAGCTTATATCTGGATACGCAGTATTTT
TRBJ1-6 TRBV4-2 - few CASSQGVGNSPLHF TGTGCCAGCAGCCAAGGAGTGGGTAATTCACCCCTCCACTTT
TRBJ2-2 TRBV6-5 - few CASSYDQGSANTGELFF TGTGCCAGCAGTTACGACCAGGGATCTGCGAACACCGGGGAGCTGTTTTTT
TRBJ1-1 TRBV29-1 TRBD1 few CSALGGYTEAFF TGCAGCGCGCTAGGGGGCTATACTGAAGCTTTCTTT
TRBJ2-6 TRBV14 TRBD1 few CASSQDLDRGREGANVLTF TGTGCCAGCAGCCAAGATCTTGACAGGGGGCGGGAAGGGGCCAACGTCCTGACTTTC
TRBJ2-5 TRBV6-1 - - CASRTWQGGQETQYF TGTGCCAGCAGGACGTGGCAGGGGGGTCAAGAGACCCAGTACTTC
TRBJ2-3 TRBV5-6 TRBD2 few CASSYPLGLPPSTDTQYF TGTGCCAGCAGTTACCCACTGGGACTACCCCCTAGCACAGATACGCAGTATTTT
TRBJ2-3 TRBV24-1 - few CATSDPRRTDSTDTQYF TGTGCCACCAGTGACCCGCGGAGGACAGATAGCACAGATACGCAGTATTTT
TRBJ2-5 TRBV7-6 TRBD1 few CASSQRTGEQETQYF TGTGCCAGCAGCCAAAGGACAGGAGAACAAGAGACCCAGTACTTC
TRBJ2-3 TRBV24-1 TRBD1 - CATSGSRDRGIPDTQYF TGTGCCACCAGTGGTTCCCGTGACAGGGGGATCCCAGATACGCAGTATTTT
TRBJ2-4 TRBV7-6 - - CASSLLQTKNIQYF TGTGCCAGCAGCTTACTCCAAACCAAAAACATTCAGTACTTC
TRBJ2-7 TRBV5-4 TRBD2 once CASSWEPGLAYEQYF TGTGCCAGCAGCTGGGAACCGGGACTAGCCTACGAGCAGTACTTC
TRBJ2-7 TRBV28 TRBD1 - CASSLTGTGPSYEQYF TGTGCCAGCAGTTTAACCGGGACAGGTCCTTCCTACGAGCAGTACTTC
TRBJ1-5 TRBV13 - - CASNPQGKWWPQHF TGTGCCAGCAACCCCCAGGGGAAGTGGTGGCCCCAGCATTTT
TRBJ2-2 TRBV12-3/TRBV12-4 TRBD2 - CASSLVRAGGRTGELFF TGTGCCAGCAGTTTAGTTCGAGCGGGGGGAAGGACCGGGGAGCTGTTTTTT
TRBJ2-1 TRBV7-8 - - CASSLEAEWLSYAYNEQFF TGTGCCAGCAGCTTAGAAGCGGAGTGGCTCTCCTACGCCTACAATGAGCAGTTCTTC
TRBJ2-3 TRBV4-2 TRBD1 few CASSQDILGTGYTDTQYF TGTGCCAGCAGCCAAGATATTTTGGGGACAGGGTACACAGATACGCAGTATTTT
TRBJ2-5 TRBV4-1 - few CASSQESRAGSETQYF TGCGCCAGCAGCCAAGAATCCCGGGCGGGGTCGGAGACCCAGTACTTC
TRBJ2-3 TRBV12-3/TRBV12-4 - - CASSDDSALGTDTQYF TGTGCCAGCAGTGACGACAGCGCCCTGGGCACAGATACGCAGTATTTT
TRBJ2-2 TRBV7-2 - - CASSPGTYVVGTGELFF TGTGCCAGCAGCCCTGGGACTTATGTCGTGGGGACCGGGGAGCTGTTTTTT
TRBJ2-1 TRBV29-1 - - CSVVRNYNEQFF TGCAGCGTAGTCAGAAACTACAATGAGCAGTTCTTC
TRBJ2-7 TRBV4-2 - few CASSQDREWEQYF TGTGCCAGCAGCCAAGATCGGGAATGGGAGCAGTACTTC
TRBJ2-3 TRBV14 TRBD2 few CASSQVWRGVTDTQYF TGTGCCAGCAGCCAAGTATGGCGGGGGGTCACAGATACGCAGTATTTT
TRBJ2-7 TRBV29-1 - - CSVEDDTTSSYEQYF TGCAGCGTTGAAGACGACACCACGAGCTCCTACGAGCAGTACTTC
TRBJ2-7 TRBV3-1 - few CASSQDYGTVSYEQYF TGTGCCAGCAGCCAAGATTACGGGACTGTCTCCTACGAGCAGTACTTC
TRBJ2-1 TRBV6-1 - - CASIGGTVYNEQFF TGTGCCAGCATTGGGGGGACAGTCTACAATGAGCAGTTCTTC
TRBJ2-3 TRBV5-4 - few CASSWGPPGTSTDTQYF TGTGCCAGCAGCTGGGGGCCCCCAGGGACCAGCACAGATACGCAGTATTTT
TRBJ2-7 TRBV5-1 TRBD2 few CASRSGGSPEQYF TGCGCCAGCCGAAGCGGGGGGTCTCCCGAGCAGTACTTC
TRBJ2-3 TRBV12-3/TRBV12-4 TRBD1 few CASSPRDRGRDTQYF TGTGCCAGCAGCCCCCGGGACAGGGGAAGAGATACGCAGTATTTT
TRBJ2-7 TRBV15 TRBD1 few CATSGTGDGYEQYF TGTGCCACCAGCGGGACAGGGGACGGCTACGAGCAGTACTTC
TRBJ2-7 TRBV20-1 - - CSARDEGREAF TGCAGTGCTAGAGATGAAGGCAGGGAGGCCTTC
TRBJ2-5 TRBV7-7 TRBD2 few CASSSGLAGPRETQYF TGTGCCAGCAGCTCCGGACTAGCGGGGCCGCGGGAGACCCAGTACTTC
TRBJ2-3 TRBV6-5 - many CASSYFGVADTQYF TGTGCCAGCAGTTACTTTGGGGTCGCAGATACGCAGTATTTT
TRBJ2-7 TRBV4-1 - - CAPDRGKQYF TGCGCCCCCGACCGGGGGAAGCAGTACTTC
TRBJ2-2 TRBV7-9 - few CASRGGGANAGELFF TGTGCCAGCAGAGGAGGGGGGGCGAACGCCGGGGAGCTGTTTTTT
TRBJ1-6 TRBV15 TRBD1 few CATSREDREGSPLHF TGTGCCACCAGCAGAGAGGACAGGGAGGGTTCACCCCTCCACTTT
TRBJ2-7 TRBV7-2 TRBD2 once CASSLGGLESYEQYF TGTGCCAGCAGCTTAGGAGGACTAGAGTCCTACGAGCAGTACTTC